This is a list of T cell receptor beta chains from one sample in a study of shared T cell receptors in the human thymus. Some clones are missing from TCRdb's copy, which holds only in-frame ones; the method was immunoSEQ multiplex PCR. The sample lists more than 550,000 clones, 75% to 90% seen once, with 0.0095% to 0.011% in the top ten. The data also belong to a second study, concerning human thymus T cells.

Input material: thymocytes. These receptors were collected from a girl less than two years old with a congenital heart defect. Each CDR3 is given with its conserved first and last residue. D genes are given only for firm matches. Rows give clone size only sometimes, using once, few, many, or a class for an expanded clone.

d_gene: TRBD1; j_gene: TRBJ1-2; abundance: -; v_gene: TRBV27; CDR3nt: TGTGCCAGCACTCAAGACAGGGACCCTACTAACTATGGCTACACCTTC; CDR3aa: CASTQDRDPTNYGYTF
d_gene: TRBD1; j_gene: TRBJ1-3; abundance: -; v_gene: TRBV7-2; CDR3nt: TGTGCCAGCAGCGTGGACAGGGTCGGAAACACCATATATTTT; CDR3aa: CASSVDRVGNTIYF
d_gene: TRBD2; j_gene: TRBJ2-1; abundance: -; v_gene: TRBV5-3; CDR3nt: TGTGCCAGAAGCCGAATTAGCGGGGGGGTTGACAATGAGCAGTTCTTC; CDR3aa: CARSRISGGVDNEQFF
d_gene: TRBD1; j_gene: TRBJ1-2; abundance: -; v_gene: TRBV2; CDR3nt: TGTGCCAGCAGTAAGGATGCTAGGGGGCTCGGCTATGGCTACACCTTC; CDR3aa: CASSKDARGLGYGYTF
d_gene: -; j_gene: TRBJ1-5; abundance: -; v_gene: TRBV19; CDR3nt: TGTGCCAGTAGTTGGGGCGGGGAGTTCTATAGCAATCAGCCCCAGCATTTT; CDR3aa: CASSWGGEFYSNQPQHF
d_gene: -; j_gene: TRBJ1-1; abundance: -; v_gene: TRBV6-1; CDR3nt: TGTGCCACCACCACAGGGTGGGGGAACACTGAAGCTTTCTTT; CDR3aa: CATTTGWGNTEAFF
d_gene: -; j_gene: TRBJ1-1; abundance: once; v_gene: TRBV7-9; CDR3nt: TGTGCCAGCAGCGCCCCGGGGGGCACTGAAGCTTTCTTT; CDR3aa: CASSAPGGTEAFF
d_gene: TRBD2; j_gene: TRBJ2-7; abundance: -; v_gene: TRBV5-6; CDR3nt: TGTGCCAGCAGTACGCACCGGGACTACCCTAGCGAGCAGTACTTC; CDR3aa: CASSTHRDYPSEQYF
d_gene: TRBD2; j_gene: TRBJ2-1; abundance: once; v_gene: TRBV14; CDR3nt: TGTGCCAGCAGCCAAGCACCCAGCGGGGGGAACTACAATGAGCAGTTCTTC; CDR3aa: CASSQAPSGGNYNEQFF
d_gene: -; j_gene: TRBJ2-1; abundance: -; v_gene: TRBV2; CDR3nt: TGTGGCACCGGACGGACACCACTCAGCTCCTACAATGAGCAGTTCTTC; CDR3aa: CGTGRTPLSSYNEQFF